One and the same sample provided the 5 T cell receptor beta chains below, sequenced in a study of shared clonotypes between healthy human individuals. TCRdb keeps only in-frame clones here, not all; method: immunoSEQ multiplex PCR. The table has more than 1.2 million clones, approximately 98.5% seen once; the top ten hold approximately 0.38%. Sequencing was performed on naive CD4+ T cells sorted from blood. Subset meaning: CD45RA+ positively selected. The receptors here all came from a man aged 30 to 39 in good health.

The CDR3 region is CASSPLGGEQFF. The CDR3 region has the DNA TGTGCCAGCAGCCCACTAGGGGGTGAGCAGTTCTTC. The chain has TRBV4-2 and TRBJ2-1; D is perhaps TRBD1 (6 bases). The length of the CDR3 is 12 residues. The germline CDR1 and CDR2 sequences are LGHNA and YNFKEQ. Trimming shortened V by 4 bases and J by 9 bases, and 10 bases separated the two germline ends.

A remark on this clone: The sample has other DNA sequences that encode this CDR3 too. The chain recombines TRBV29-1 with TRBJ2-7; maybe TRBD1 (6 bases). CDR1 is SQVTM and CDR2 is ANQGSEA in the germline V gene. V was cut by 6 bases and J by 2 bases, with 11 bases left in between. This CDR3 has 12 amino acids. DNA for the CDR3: TGCAGCGTGACAGGTCAGACCTACGAGCAGTACTTC. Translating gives CSVTGQTYEQYF.

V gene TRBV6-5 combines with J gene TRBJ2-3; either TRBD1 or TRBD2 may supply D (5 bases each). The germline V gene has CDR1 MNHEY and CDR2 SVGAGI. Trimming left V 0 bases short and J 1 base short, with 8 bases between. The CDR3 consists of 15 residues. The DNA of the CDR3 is TGTGCCAGCAGTTACTCACGGGGCCGCACAGATACGCAGTATTTT. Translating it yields CASSYSRGRTDTQYF.

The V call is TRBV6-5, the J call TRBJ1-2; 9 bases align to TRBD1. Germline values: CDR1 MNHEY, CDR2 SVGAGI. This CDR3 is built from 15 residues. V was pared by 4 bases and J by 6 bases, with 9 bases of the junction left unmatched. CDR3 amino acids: CASSFLTGGQNGYTF. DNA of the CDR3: TGTGCCAGCAGTTTCCTTACAGGGGGCCAGAATGGCTACACCTTC.

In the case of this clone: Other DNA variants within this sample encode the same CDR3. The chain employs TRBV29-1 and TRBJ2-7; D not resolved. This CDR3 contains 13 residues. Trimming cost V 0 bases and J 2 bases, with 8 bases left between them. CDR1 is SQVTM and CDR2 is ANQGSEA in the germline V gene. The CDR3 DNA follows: TGCAGCGTTGAAGATCGTGGGGCCTACGAGCAGTACTTC. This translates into CSVEDRGAYEQYF.